The 5 T cell receptor beta chains reported below all come from one sample, sequenced in a study of blood T cell repertoires in COVID-19. Method: immunoSEQ multiplex PCR; TCRdb's copy keeps in-frame clones and lacks some. This sample has approximately 200,000 clones, with 84% found just once. Sequencing was carried out using PBMCs or T cells enriched from blood (not recorded which). The source is a man in his forties or fifties who had recovered from COVID-19.

This clone was counted a few times. CDR3 protein: CASSLPFGQGGYTF. In nucleotides, the CDR3 is TGTGCCAGCAGTTTACCCTTTGGACAGGGAGGCTACACCTTC. The chain joins TRBV6-5 to TRBJ1-2; TRBD1 matches at 8 bases. The CDR3 is 14 residues long. Germline V gives CDR1 MNHEY, CDR2 SVGAGI. J lost 8 bases, V lost 4 bases, and 9 bases had no gene match.

The gene calls are TRBV7-8 and TRBJ1-1; tentative D call: TRBD1 (5 bases). The CDR3 totals 14 residues. In germline, CDR1 is SGHVS, CDR2 FQNEAQ. V lost 5 bases, J lost 0 bases, and 10 bases lay in between. The CDR3 nucleotides are TGTGCCAGCAGCGCTTCGACAGTGAACACTGAAGCTTTCTTT. The encoded protein is CASSASTVNTEAFF.

The J gene is TRBJ1-2, the V gene TRBV18, with TRBD1 matching over 9 bases. There are 18 residues in the CDR3. Germline CDR1 and CDR2: KGHSH and LQKENI. V lost 1 base to trimming and J lost 0 bases; unmatched junction nucleotides: 9. The CDR3 nucleotides are TGTGCCAGCTCACCACAGGGACAGGGCTCTTTCCCTAACTATGGCTACACCTTC. It yields the protein CASSPQGQGSFPNYGYTF.

The chain carries TRBV2 and TRBJ1-1; D unclear. The CDR3 has 14 amino acids. Trimming took off 6 bases at V and 7 bases at J, with 18 bases between the two ends. Germline CDR1 reads SNHLY; CDR2 reads FYNNEI. CDR3 protein: CASRDPTGYGEAFF. The CDR3 coding sequence is TGTGCCAGCAGAGATCCCACGGGGTACGGTGAAGCTTTCTTT.

This clone was seen only once. The chain couples TRBV7-9 to TRBJ1-1; no reliable D call. The V gene lost 5 bases and the J gene lost 0 bases, with 16 bases spanning the gap. The CDR3 runs 16 residues. Germline loops: CDR1 SEHNR, CDR2 FQNEAQ (reference sequence). The CDR3 loop is CASSDYKVGLNTEAFF. DNA of the CDR3: TGTGCCAGCAGCGATTACAAGGTCGGGTTGAACACTGAAGCTTTCTTT. Variable domain in full (rest from reference TRBV7-9 and TRBJ1-1): DTGVSQNPRHKITKRGQNVTFRCDPISEHNRLYWYRQTLGQGPEFLTYFQNEAQLEKSRLLSDRFSAERPKGSFSTLEIQRTEQGDSAMYLCASSDYKVGLNTEAFFGQGTRLTVV.